This T cell receptor (beta chain) appears in the sequencing data of a study of blood T cells in healthy people across ages. A sample-barcoded 5' primer and a J-beta primer mix were used in a second PCR of roughly 6 to 11 cycles. Every sample returned 2.5 million or more CDR3-containing paired-end reads. TCRdb reprocessed the 5' RACE reads via MiXCR and lists one record per CDR3 protein. This table holds some 760,000 distinct CDR3 sequences, 20% to 25% found once. The CDR3 is 14 residues long. CDR1 MNHNS and CDR2 SASEGT come from the germline V gene. The V and J ends lost 6 bases and 8 bases, in that order; junction bases with no gene match: 4. A further study also used this sample, focusing on T cells of mothers and their children.

Sequencing used blood. The V and J genes are TRBV6-1 and TRBJ1-4, with 12 nucleotides matching TRBD1. This TCR was recovered from a boy between 10 and 17 years old in good health. CDR3 coding DNA: TGTGCCAGCAGATGGGGGACAGGGGGCGAAAAACTGTTTTTT. Protein: CASRWGTGGEKLFF.